This T cell receptor (beta chain) was sequenced in a study of blood T cell repertoires in COVID-19. Overall study: Sites in the United States, Italy and Spain provided acute and convalescent COVID-19 samples. From T cells, B-cell-depleted T cells, or PBMCs came the material, which was cDNA or gDNA.

Original processing notes: The assay estimated nucleated cells by amplifying reference gene primers. Data came from immunoSEQ multiplex PCR; TCRdb stores just in-frame clones and leaves some out. D and trimming were read from the DNA, whereas the V and J calls and clone size are those reported in that table. The sample has some 52,000 clones, roughly 89% seen once. This CDR3 is built from 16 residues. After removal of 4 bases from V and 1 base from J, the junction contained 7 bases not matched to a gene. Germline-derived CDR1 and CDR2 are LGHNA and YNFKEQ. The chain links TRBV4-2 to TRBJ1-1; 9 nucleotides align to TRBD1. Sequencing used peripheral blood. The receptor was isolated from a man in his sixties with active COVID-19. The CDR3 here is CASSPNPGQGNTEAFF. For the CDR3, the DNA is TGTGCCAGCAGCCCCAATCCGGGACAGGGGAACACTGAAGCTTTCTTT.